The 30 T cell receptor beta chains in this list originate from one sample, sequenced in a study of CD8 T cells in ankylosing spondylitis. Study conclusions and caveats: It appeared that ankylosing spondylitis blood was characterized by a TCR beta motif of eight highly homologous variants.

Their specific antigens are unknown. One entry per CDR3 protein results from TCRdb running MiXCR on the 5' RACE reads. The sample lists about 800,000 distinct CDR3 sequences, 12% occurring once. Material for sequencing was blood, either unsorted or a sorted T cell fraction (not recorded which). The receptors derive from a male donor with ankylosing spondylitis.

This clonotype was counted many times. The DNA for the CDR3 is TGCGCCAGCAGCTTGGCCGCAGGAAGAGACACTGAAGCTTTCTTT. It is translated as CASSLAAGRDTEAFF. The rearrangement links TRBV5-1 to TRBJ1-1; D gene unclear. The CDR3 has 15 residues. V was trimmed by 0 bases and J by 3 bases, leaving 12 bases between them. Per germline, CDR1 SGHRS and CDR2 YFSETQ.

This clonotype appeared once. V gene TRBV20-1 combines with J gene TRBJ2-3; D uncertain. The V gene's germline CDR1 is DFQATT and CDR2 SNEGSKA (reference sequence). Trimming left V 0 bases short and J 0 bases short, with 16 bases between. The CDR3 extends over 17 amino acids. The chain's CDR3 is CSAREVQTTGSTDTQYF. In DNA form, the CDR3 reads TGCAGTGCTAGAGAGGTTCAGACCACTGGAAGCACAGATACGCAGTATTTT.

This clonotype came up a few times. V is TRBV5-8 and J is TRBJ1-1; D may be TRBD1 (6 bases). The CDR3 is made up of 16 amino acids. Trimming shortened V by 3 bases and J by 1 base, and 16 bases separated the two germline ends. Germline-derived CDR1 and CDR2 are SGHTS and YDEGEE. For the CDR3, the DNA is TGTGCCAGCAGCTCATTAACAGGGCGGGGGAACACTGAAGCTTTCTTT. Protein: CASSSLTGRGNTEAFF.

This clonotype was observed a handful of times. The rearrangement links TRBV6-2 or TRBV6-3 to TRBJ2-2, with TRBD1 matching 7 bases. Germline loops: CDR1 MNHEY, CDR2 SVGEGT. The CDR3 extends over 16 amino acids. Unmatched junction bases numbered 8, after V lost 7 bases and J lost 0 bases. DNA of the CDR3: TGTGCCAGCATCTCCCGACAGGGATCGAACACCGGGGAGCTGTTTTTT. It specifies CASISRQGSNTGELFF.

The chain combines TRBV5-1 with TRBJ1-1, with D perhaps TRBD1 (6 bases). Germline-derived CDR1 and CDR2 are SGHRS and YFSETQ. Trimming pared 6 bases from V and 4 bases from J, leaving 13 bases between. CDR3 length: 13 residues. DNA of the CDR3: TGCGCCAGCAAGGAGGGAGGGGGCACTGAAGCTTTCTTT. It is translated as CASKEGGGTEAFF.

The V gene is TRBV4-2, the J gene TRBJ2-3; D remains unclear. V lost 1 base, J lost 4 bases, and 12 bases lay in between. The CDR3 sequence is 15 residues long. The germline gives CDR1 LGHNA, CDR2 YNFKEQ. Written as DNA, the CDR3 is TGTGCCAGCAGCCAAGGTTCATTCTCAGCAGATACGCAGTATTTT. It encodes CASSQGSFSADTQYF.

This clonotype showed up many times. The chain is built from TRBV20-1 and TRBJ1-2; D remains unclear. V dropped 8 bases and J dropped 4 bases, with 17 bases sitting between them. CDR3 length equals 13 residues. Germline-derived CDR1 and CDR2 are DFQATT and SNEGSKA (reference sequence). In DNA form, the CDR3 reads TGCAGTCCAAATATTAGGGAGGTCTATGGCTACACCTTC. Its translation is CSPNIREVYGYTF.

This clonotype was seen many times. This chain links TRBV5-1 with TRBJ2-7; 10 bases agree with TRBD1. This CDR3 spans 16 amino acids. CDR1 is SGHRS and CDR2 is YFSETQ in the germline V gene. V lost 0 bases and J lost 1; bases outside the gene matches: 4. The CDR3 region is CASSLAGDRGSYEQYF. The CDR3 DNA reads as TGCGCCAGCAGCTTGGCCGGGGACAGGGGTTCCTACGAGCAGTACTTC.

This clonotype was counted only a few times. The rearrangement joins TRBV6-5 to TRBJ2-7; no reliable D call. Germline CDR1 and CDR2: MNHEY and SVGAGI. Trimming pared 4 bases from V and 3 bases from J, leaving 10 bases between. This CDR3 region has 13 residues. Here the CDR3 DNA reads TGTGCCAGCAGTTCCAATTTAGGCTACGAGCAGTACTTC. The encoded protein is CASSSNLGYEQYF.

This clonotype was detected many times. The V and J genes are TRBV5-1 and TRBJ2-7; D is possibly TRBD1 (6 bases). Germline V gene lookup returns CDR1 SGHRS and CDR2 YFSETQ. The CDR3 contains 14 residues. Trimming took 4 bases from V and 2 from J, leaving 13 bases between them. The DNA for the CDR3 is TGCGCCAGCAGCCCAACGGCAGGGGCCTACGAGCAGTACTTC. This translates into CASSPTAGAYEQYF.

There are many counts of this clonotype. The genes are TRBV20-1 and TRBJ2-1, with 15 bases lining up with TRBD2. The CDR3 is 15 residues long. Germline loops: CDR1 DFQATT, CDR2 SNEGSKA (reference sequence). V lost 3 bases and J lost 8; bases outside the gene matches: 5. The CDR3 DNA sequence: TGCAGTGCTAGTAGGACTAGCGGGAGGGCAGATGAGCAGTTCTTC. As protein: CSASRTSGRADEQFF.

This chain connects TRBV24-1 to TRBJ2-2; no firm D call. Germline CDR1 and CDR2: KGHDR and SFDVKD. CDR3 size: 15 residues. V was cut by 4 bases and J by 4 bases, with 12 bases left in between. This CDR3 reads CATSEGPVRTGELFF. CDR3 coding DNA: TGTGCCACCAGTGAAGGACCCGTCCGCACCGGGGAGCTGTTTTTT.

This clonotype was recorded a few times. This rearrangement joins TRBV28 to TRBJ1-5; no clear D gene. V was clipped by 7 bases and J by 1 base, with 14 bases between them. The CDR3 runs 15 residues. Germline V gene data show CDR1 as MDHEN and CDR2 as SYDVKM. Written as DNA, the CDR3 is TGTGCCAGCACTCTTACCTGGCGAAGCAATCAGCCCCAGCATTTT. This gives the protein CASTLTWRSNQPQHF.

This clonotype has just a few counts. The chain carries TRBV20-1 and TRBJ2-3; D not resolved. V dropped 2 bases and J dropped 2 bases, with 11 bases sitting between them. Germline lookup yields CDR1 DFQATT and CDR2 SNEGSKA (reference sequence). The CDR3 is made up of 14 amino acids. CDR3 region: CSARLYSHTDTQYF. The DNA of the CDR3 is TGCAGTGCTAGACTTTATTCCCACACAGATACGCAGTATTTT.

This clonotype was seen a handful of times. The CDR3 DNA is TGTGCCACCAGTGGAAGGAGGAACACCGGGGAGCTGTTTTTT. As protein: CATSGRRNTGELFF. J is TRBJ2-2 and V is TRBV24-1; D is ambiguous. From germline, CDR1 is KGHDR and CDR2 SFDVKD. The CDR3 covers 14 residues. V lost 5 bases and J lost 1, with 7 bases in between.

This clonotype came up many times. CDR3 region: CSAPQWSQETQYF. The CDR3 coding sequence is TGCAGTGCCCCCCAATGGAGCCAAGAGACCCAGTACTTC. The gene calls are TRBV20-1 and TRBJ2-5; D remains unclear. Trimming removed 6 bases at V and 1 base at J, with 12 bases between. This CDR3 has 13 amino acids. Looked up from germline, CDR1 is DFQATT and CDR2 is SNEGSKA (reference sequence).

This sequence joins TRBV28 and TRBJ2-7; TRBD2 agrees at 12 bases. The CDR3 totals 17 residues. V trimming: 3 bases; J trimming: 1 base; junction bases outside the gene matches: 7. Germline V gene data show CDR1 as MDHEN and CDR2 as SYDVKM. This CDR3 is CASSFSLAGGFSYEQYF. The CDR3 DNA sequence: TGTGCCAGCAGTTTTAGCCTAGCGGGAGGGTTTTCCTACGAGCAGTACTTC.

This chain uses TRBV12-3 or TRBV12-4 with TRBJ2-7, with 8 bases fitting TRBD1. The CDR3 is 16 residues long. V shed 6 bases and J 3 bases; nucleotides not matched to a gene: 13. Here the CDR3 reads CASRDSLQGVDYEQYF. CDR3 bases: TGTGCCAGCAGGGACTCACTACAGGGGGTAGACTACGAGCAGTACTTC.

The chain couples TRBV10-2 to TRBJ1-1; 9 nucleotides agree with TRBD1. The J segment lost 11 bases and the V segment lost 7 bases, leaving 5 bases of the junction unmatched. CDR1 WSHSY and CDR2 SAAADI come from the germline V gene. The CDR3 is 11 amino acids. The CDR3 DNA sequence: TGCGCCAGCACTGTACAGGGGGCGGCTTTCTTT. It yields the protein CASTVQGAAFF.

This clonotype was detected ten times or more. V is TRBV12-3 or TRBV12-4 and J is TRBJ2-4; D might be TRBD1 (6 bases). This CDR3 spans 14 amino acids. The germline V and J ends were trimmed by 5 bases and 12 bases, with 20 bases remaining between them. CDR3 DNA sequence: TGTGCCAGCAGTCAAAATTGGCAGGGGCGTCATCAGTACTTC. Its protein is CASSQNWQGRHQYF.

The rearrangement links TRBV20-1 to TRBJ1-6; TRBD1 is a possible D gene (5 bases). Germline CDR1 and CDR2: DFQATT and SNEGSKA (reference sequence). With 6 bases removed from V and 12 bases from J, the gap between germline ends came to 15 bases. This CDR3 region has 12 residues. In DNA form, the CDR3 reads TGCAGTGCCCCACGGGGACCTGAACCCCTCCACTTT. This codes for CSAPRGPEPLHF.

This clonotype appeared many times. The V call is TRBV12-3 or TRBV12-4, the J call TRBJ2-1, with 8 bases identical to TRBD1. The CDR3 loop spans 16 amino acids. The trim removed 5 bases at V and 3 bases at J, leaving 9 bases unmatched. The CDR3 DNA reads TGTGCCAGCAGTCAACGTGGACAGGGCCGCTACAATGAGCAGTTCTTC. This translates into CASSQRGQGRYNEQFF.

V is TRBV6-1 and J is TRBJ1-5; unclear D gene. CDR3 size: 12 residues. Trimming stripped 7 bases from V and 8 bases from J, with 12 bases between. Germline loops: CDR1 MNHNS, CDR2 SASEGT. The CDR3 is CASTPSKEPQHF. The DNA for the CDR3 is TGTGCCAGCACCCCTAGTAAAGAGCCCCAGCATTTT.

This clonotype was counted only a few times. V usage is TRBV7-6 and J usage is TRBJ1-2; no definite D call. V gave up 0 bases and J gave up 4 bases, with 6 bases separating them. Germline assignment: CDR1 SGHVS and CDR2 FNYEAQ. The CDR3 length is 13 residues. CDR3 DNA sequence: TGTGCCAGCAGCTTAGCCGACTCCTATGGCTACACCTTC. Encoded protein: CASSLADSYGYTF.

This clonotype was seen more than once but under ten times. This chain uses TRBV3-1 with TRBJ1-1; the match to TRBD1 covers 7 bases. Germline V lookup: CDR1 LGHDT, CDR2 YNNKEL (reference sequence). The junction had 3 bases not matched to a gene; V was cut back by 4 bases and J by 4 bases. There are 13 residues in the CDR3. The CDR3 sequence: CASSRQGVTEAFF. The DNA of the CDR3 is TGTGCCAGCAGCCGACAGGGAGTCACTGAAGCTTTCTTT. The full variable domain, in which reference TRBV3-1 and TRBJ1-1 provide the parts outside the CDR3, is DTAVSQTPKYLVTQMGNDKSIKCEQNLGHDTMYWYKQDSKKFLKIMFSYNNKELIINETVPNRFSPKSPDKAHLNLHINSLELGDSAVYFCASSRQGVTEAFFGQGTRLTVV.

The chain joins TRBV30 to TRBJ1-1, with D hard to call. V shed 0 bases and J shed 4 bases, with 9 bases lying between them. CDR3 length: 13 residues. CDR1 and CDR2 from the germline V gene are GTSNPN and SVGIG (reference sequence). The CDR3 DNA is TGTGCCTGGAGTGTACGATGGGGCACTGAAGCTTTCTTT. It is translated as CAWSVRWGTEAFF.

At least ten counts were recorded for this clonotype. The CDR3 coding sequence is TGTGCCAGCAGCTTGGTAGGGACAGGGGCAAACATTCAGTACTTC. Its translation is CASSLVGTGANIQYF. The V gene is TRBV5-6, the J gene TRBJ2-4; 10 nucleotides agree with TRBD1. V trimming: 0 bases; J trimming: 6 bases; junction bases outside the gene matches: 3. The length of the CDR3 is 15 residues. CDR1 and CDR2 (germline): SGHDT, YYEEEE.

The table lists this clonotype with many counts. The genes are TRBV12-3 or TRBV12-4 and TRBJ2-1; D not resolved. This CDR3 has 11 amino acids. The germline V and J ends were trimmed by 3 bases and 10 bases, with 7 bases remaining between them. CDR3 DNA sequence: TGTGCCAGCAGTTTCTGGCGGGAGCAGTTCTTC. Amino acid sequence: CASSFWREQFF.

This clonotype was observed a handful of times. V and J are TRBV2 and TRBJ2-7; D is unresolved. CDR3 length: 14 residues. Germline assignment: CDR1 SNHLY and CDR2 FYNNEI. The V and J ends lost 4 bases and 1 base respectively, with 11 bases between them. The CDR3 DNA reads TGTGCCAGCAGTGTGTTCCGACTTTCCTACGAGCAGTACTTC. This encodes CASSVFRLSYEQYF.

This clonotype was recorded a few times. This CDR3 reads CASSFLGTGGEQYF. CDR3 nucleotide sequence: TGTGCCAGCAGCTTTCTTGGGACAGGGGGCGAGCAGTACTTC. J is TRBJ2-7 and V is TRBV7-9, with 11 bases matching TRBD1. This CDR3 region has 14 residues. Trimming removed 3 bases from V and 6 bases from J; junction bases left unmatched: 4. The germline CDR1 and CDR2 sequences are SEHNR and FQNEAQ (reference sequence).